The subject of this entry is one TCR beta chain. Germline CDR1 SGHRS, CDR2 YFSETQ. This CDR3 spans 16 amino acids. V dropped 1 base and J dropped 8 bases, with 19 bases sitting between them. The sample comes from a study of blood T cell repertoires in COVID-19. Across the study: T cells, B-cell-depleted T cells, or PBMCs supplied cDNA or gDNA.

The assay was immunoSEQ multiplex PCR, and TCRdb's table has in-frame clones only and misses some. The table shows about 62,000 clones, with under 85% occurring only once. Sequencing was done on a sample of peripheral blood. The sequence was collected from a woman in her forties or fifties with active or convalescent COVID-19. J is TRBJ2-1 and V is TRBV5-1, with D perhaps matching TRBD2 (6 bases). In nucleotides, the CDR3 is TGCGCCAGCAGCTTGACTGGACGACTAGATCGGGATGAGCAGTTCTTC. Translating gives CASSLTGRLDRDEQFF.